This T cell receptor beta chain stems from a study of CD8 T cells in ankylosing spondylitis. Turning to this clonotype: Its antigen is undetermined.

CDR1 GTSNPN and CDR2 SVGIG come from the germline V gene (reference sequence). V shed 4 bases and J shed 2 bases, with 9 bases lying between them. The CDR3 runs to 12 residues. Quantitative 5'-RACE with molecular barcodes was used to make the TCR beta libraries. MiXCR was run by TCRdb on the 5' RACE reads, yielding one entry per CDR3 protein. The table shows approximately 200,000 distinct CDR3 sequences, with 13% occurring only once. Overall study results and limits: Significant enrichment of disease-linked clones was reported in matched ankylosing spondylitis synovial fluid. Within peripheral blood, clones linked to disease were CD8+ and relatively rare. Roughly 8 highly homologous variants made up a TCR beta motif, and this motif appeared characteristic of ankylosing spondylitis blood.

The sample consisted of blood, either unsorted or a sorted T cell fraction (not recorded which). The source is a male donor with ankylosing spondylitis or in good health (not recorded which). The chain links TRBV30 to TRBJ2-7; tentatively, D is TRBD1 (5 bases). Here the CDR3 DNA reads TGTGCCTGGACCAGGGATGCCTACGAGCAGTACTTC. It translates to CAWTRDAYEQYF.